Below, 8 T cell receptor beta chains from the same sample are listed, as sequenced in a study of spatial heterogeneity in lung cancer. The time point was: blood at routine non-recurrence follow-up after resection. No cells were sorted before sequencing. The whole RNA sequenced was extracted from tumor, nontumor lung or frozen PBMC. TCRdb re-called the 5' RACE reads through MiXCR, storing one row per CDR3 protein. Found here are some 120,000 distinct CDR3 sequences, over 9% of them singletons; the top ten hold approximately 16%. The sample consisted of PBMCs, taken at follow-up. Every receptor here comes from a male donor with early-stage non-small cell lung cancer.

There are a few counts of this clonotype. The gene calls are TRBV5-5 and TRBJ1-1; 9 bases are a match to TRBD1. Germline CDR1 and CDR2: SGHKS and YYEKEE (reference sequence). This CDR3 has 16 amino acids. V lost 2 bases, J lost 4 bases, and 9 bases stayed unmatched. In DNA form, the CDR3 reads TGTGCCAGCAGCTTCCGACCGGGACAGGGAAGCACTGAAGCTTTCTTT. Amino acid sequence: CASSFRPGQGSTEAFF.

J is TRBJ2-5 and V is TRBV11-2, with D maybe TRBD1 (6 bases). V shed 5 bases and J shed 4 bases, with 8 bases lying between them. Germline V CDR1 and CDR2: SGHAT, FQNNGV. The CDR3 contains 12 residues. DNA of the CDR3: TGTGCCAGCAGCCAACAGGGAGAGACCCAGTACTTC. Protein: CASSQQGETQYF.

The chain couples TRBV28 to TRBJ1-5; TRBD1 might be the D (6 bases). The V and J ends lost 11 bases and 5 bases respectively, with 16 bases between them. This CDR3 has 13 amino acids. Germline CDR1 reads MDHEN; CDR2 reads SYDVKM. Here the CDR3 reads CAGTRGRDQPQHF. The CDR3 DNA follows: TGTGCCGGGACCAGGGGCCGGGATCAGCCCCAGCATTTT. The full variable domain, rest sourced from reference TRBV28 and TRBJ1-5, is DVKVTQSSRYLVKRTGEKVFLECVQDMDHENMFWYRQDPGLGLRLIYFSYDVKMKEKGDIPEGYSVSREKKERFSLILESASTNQTSMYLCAGTRGRDQPQHFGDGTRLSIL.

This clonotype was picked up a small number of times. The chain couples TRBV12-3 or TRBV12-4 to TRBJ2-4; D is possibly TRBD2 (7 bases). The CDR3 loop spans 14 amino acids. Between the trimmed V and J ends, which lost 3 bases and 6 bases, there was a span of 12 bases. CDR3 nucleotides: TGTGCCAGCAGTTTTAGGGGGGGCCGAAACATTCAGTACTTC. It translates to CASSFRGGRNIQYF.

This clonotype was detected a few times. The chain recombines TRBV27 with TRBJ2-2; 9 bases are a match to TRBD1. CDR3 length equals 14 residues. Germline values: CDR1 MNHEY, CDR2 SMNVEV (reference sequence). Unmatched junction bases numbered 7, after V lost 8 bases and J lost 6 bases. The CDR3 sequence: CASRTGGLSGELFF. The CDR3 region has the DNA TGTGCCAGCCGTACAGGGGGCCTCTCCGGGGAGCTGTTTTTT.

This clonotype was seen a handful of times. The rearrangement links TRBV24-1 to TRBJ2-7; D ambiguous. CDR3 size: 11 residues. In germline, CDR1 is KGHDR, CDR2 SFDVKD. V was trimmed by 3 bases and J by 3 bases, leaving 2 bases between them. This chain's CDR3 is CATSDNYEQYF. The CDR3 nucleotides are TGTGCCACCAGTGATAACTACGAGCAGTACTTC.

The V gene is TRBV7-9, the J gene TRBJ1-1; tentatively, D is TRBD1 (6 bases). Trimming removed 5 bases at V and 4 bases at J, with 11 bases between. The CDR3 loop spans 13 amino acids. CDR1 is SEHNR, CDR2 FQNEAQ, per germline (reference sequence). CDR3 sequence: CASSAGDSTEAFF. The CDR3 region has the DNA TGTGCCAGCAGCGCAGGGGATAGCACTGAAGCTTTCTTT.

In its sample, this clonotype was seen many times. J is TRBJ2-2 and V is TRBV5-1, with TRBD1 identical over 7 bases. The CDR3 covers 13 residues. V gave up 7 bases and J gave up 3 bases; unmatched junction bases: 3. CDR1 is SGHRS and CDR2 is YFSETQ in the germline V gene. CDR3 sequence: CASRDRYTGELFF. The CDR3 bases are TGCGCCAGCCGGGACAGATACACCGGGGAGCTGTTTTTT.